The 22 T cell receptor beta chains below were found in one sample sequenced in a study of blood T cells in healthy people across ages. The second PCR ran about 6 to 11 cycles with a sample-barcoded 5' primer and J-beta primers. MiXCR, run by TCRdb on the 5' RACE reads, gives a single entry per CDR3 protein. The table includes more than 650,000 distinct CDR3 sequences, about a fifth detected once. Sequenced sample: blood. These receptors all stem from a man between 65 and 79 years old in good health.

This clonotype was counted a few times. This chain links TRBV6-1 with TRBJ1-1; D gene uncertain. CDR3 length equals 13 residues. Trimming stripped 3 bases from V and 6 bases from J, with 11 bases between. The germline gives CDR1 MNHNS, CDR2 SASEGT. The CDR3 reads CASSELVGSEAFF. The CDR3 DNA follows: TGTGCCAGCAGTGAGTTGGTTGGATCTGAAGCTTTCTTT.

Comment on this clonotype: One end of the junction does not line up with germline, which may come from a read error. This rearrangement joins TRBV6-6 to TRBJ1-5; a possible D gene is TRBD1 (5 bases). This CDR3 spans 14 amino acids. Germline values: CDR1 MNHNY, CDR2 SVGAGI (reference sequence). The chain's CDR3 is CASSPRRGDHPQHF. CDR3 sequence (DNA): TGTGCCAGCAGTCCACGGCGGGGGGATCACCCCCAGCATTTT.

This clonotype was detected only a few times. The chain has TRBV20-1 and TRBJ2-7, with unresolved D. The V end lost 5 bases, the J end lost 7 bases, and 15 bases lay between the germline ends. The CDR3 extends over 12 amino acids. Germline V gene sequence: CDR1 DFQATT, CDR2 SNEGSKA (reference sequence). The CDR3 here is CSASDLFEEQYF. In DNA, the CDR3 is TGCAGTGCTTCGGACCTCTTCGAAGAGCAGTACTTC.

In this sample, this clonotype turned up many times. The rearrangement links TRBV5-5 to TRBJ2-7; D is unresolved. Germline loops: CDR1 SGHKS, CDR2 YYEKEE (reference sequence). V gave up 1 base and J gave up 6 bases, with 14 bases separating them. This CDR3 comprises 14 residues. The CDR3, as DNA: TGTGCCAGCAGCTTGTTGACGGACCCCCTCGAGCAGTACGTC. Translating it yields CASSLLTDPLEQYV.

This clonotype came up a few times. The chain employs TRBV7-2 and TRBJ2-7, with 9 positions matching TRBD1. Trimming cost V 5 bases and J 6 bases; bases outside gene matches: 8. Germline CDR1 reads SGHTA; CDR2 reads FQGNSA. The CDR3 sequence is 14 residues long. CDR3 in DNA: TGTGCCAGCAGCGTCGGGACAGGGATGTTCGAGCAGTACTTC. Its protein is CASSVGTGMFEQYF.

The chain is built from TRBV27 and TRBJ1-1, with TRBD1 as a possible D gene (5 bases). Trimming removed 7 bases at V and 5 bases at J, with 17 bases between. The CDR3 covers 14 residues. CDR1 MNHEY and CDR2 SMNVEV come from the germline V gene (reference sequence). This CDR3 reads CASISDWGRTEAFF. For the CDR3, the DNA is TGTGCCAGCATCAGTGATTGGGGGAGAACTGAAGCTTTCTTT.

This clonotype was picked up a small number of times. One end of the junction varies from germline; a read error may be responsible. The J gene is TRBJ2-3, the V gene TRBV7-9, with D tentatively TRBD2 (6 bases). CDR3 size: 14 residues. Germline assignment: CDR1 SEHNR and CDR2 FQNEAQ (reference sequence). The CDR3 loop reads CASGRDSSTDTQYF. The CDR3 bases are TGTGCCAGTGGGCGGGACTCCAGCACTGATACGCAGTATTTT.

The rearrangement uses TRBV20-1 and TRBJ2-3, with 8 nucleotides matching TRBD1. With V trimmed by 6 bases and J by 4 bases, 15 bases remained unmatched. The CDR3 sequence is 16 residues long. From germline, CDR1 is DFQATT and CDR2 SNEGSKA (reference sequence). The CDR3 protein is CSALLRGRRRADTQYF. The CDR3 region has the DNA TGCAGTGCCCTTCTCAGGGGGCGACGACGCGCAGATACGCAGTATTTT.

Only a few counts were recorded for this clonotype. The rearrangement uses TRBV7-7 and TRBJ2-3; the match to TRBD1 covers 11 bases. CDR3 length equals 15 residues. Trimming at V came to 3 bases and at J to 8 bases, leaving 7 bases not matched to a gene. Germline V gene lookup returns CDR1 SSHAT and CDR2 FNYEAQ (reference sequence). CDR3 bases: TGTGCCAGCAGCTTCGGACAGGGGGCTTGGGGTACGCAGTATTTT. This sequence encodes CASSFGQGAWGTQYF.

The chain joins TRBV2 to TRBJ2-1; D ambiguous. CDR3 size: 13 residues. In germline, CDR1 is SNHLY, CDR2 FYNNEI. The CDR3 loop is CAGSGLTYNEQFF. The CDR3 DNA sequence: TGTGCGGGAAGTGGCCTAACCTACAATGAGCAGTTCTTC.

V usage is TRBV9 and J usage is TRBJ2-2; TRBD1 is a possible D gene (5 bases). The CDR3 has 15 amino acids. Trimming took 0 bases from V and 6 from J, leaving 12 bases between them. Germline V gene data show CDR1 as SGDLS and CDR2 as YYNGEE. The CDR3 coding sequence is TGTGCCAGCAGCGTAGTCGCAGGGATGGCCGGGGAGCTGTTTTTT. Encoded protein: CASSVVAGMAGELFF.

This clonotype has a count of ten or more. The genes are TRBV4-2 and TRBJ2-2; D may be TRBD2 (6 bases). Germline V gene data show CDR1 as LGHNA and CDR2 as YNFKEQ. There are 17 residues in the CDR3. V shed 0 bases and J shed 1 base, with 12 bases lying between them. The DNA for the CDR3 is TGTGCCAGCAGCCAAGATTTTTGGGGGGAGAACACCGGGGAGCTGTTTTTT. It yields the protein CASSQDFWGENTGELFF.

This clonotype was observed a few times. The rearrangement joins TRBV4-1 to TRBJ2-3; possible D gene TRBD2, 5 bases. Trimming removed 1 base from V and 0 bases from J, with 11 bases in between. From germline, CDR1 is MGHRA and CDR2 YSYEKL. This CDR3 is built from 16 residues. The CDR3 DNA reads TGCGCCAGCAGCCAAGGATCTAGCCCTAGCACAGATACGCAGTATTTT. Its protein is CASSQGSSPSTDTQYF.

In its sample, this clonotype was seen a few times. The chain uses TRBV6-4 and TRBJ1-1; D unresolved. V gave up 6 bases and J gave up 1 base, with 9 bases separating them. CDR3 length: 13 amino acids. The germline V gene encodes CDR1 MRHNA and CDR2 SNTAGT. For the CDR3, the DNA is TGTGCCAGCAGAGCCTCTCCGAACACTGAAGCTTTCTTT. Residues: CASRASPNTEAFF.

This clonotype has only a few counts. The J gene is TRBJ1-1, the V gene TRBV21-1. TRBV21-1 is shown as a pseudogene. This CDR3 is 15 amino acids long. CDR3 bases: TGTGCCAGCAGCAAAGCAGGGAGGTTGAACACCGAAGCTTTCTTT. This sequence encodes CASSKAGRLNTEAFF.

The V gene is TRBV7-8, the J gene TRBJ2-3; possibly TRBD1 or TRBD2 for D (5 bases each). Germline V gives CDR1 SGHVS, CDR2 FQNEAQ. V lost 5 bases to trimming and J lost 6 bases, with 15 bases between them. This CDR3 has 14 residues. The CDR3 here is CASSLGTSRDTQYF. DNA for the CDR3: TGTGCCAGCAGCCTCGGGACCTCACGGGATACGCAGTATTTT.

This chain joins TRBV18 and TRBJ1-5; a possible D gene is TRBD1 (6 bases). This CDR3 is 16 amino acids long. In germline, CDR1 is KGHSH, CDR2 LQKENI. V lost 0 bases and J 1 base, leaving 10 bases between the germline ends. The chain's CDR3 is CASSPPSGVSNQPQHF. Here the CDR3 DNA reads TGTGCCAGCTCACCACCGTCAGGGGTGAGCAATCAGCCCCAGCATTTT. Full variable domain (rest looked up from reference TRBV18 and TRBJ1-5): NAGVMQNPRHLVRRRGQEARLRCSPMKGHSHVYWYRQLPEEGLKFMVYLQKENIIDESGMPKERFSAEFPKEGPSILRIQQVVRGDSAAYFCASSPPSGVSNQPQHFGDGTRLSIL.

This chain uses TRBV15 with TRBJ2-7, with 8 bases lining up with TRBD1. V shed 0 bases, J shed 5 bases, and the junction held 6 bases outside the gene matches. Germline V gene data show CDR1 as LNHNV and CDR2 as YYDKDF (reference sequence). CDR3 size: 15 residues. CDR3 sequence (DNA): TGTGCCACCAGCAGAGATTTAGGCAGGGGGCACGAGCAGTACGTC. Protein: CATSRDLGRGHEQYV.

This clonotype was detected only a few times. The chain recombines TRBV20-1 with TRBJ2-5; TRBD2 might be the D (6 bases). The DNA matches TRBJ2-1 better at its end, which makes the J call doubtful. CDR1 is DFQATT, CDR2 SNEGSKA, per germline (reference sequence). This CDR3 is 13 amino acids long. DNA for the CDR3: TGCAGTGCCCACTACGGTCGGGGAGGAGAGCAGTTCTTC. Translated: CSAHYGRGGEQFF.

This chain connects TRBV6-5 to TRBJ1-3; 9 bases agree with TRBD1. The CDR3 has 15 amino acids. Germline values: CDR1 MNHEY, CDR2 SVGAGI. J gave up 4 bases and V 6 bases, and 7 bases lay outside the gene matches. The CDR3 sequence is CASRSRTGAGNTIYF. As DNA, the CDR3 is TGTGCCAGCAGGAGCCGGACAGGGGCCGGAAACACCATATATTTT.

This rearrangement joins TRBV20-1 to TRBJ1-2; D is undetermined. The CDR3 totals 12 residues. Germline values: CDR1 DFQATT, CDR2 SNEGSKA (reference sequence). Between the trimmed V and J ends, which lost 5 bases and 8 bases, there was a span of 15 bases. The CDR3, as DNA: TGCAGTGCTGGGAGTTCCTCTGGCGGCTACACCTTC. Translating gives CSAGSSSGGYTF.

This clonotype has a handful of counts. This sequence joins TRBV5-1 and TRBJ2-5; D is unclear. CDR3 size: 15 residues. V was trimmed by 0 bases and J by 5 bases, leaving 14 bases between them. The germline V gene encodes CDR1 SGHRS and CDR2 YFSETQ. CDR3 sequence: CASSLEDRTSETQYF. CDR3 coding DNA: TGCGCCAGCAGCTTGGAGGATCGCACGTCCGAGACCCAGTACTTC.